The T cell receptor (beta chain) described here comes from a study of blood T cell repertoires in COVID-19. Study in general: COVID-19 samples from acute and convalescent phases originated in the United States, Italy and Spain.

In the original workflow: Amplification of reference gene primers was used by the study to estimate nucleated cell counts. Sequencing used immunoSEQ multiplex PCR; TCRdb keeps in-frame clones, though not all of them. V and J calls plus clone size are reproduced from that table; the DNA served to infer D and trimming. In the table there are fewer than 200,000 clones, 78% of which are singletons. Each participant's cohort was designated according to participant-reported clinical history. Sample: PBMCs or T cells enriched from blood (not recorded which). The TCR originated in a woman in her forties or fifties who had recovered from COVID-19.

The CDR3 region is CAWSLAGGMSNQPQHF. In DNA, the CDR3 is TGTGCCTGGAGTTTAGCAGGGGGCATGAGCAATCAGCCCCAGCATTTT. The chain couples TRBV30 to TRBJ1-5; 8 positions agree with TRBD1. Germline loops: CDR1 GTSNPN, CDR2 SVGIG (reference sequence). This CDR3 has 16 residues. Germline trimming cut 2 bases from V and 1 base from J; bases unmatched to any gene: 7.